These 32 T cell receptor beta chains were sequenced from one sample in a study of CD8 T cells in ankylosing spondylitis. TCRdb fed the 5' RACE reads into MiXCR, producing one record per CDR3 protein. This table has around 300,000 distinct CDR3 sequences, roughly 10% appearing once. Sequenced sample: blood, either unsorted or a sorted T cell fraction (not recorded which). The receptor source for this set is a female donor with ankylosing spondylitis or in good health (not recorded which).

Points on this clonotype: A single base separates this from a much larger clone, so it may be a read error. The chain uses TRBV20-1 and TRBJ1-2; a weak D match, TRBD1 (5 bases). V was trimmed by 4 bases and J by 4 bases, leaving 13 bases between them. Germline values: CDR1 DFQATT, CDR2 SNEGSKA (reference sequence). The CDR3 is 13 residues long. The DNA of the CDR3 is TGCAGTGCTAATAGTTTAGACAGCTATGGCTACACCTTC. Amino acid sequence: CSANSLDSYGYTF.

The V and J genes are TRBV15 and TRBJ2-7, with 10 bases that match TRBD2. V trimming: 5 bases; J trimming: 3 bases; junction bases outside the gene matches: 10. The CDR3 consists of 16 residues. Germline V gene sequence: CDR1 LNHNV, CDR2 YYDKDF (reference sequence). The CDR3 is CATSSPGLAVIYEQYF. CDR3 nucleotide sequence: TGTGCCACCAGCTCCCCCGGACTAGCGGTTATCTACGAGCAGTACTTC.

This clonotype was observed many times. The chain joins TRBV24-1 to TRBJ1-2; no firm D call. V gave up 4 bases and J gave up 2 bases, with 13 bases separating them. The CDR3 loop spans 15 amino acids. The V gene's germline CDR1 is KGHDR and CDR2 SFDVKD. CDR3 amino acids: CATSDPVKGNYGYTF. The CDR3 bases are TGTGCCACCAGTGACCCCGTGAAGGGCAACTATGGCTACACCTTC.

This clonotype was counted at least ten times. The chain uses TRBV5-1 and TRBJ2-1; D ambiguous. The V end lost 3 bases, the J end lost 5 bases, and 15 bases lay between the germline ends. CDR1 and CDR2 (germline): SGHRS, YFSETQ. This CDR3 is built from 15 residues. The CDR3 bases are TGCGCCAGCAGCTGGCTCCAGGAAACCCACAATGAGCAGTTCTTC. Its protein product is CASSWLQETHNEQFF. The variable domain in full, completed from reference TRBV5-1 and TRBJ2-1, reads KAGVTQTPRYLIKTRGQQVTLSCSPISGHRSVSWYQQTPGQGLQFLFEYFSETQRNKGNFPGRFSGRQFSNSRSEMNVSTLELGDSALYLCASSWLQETHNEQFFGPGTRLTVL.

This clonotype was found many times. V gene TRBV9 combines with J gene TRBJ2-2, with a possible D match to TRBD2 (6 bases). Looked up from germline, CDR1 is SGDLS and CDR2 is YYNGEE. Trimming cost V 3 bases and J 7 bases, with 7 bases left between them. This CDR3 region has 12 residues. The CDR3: CASSASVGELFF. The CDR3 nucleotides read TGTGCCAGCAGCGCTAGCGTCGGGGAGCTGTTTTTT.

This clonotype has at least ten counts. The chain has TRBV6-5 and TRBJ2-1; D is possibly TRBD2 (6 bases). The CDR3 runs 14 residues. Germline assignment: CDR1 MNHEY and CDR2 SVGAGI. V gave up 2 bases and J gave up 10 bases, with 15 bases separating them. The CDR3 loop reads CASSYMDGSVEQFF. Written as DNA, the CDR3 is TGTGCCAGCAGTTACATGGACGGGAGCGTCGAGCAGTTCTTC.

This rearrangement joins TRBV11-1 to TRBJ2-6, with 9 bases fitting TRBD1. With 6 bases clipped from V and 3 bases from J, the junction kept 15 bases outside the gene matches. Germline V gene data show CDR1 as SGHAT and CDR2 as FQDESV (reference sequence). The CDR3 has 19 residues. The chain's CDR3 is CASSSVIGQGLHGANVLTF. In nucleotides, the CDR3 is TGTGCCAGCAGTTCAGTCATAGGACAGGGGCTACATGGGGCCAACGTCCTGACTTTC.

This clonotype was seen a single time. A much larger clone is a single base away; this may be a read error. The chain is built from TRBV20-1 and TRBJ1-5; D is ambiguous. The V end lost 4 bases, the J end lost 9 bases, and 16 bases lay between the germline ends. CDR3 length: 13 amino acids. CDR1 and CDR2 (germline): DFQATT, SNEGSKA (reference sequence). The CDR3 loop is CSATVTGERPQHF. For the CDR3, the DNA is TGCAGTGCTACGGTGACTGGGGAGAGGCCCCAGCATTTT.

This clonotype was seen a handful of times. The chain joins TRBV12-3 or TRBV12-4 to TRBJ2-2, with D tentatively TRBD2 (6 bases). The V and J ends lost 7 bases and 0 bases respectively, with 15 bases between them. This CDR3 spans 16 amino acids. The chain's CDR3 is CASTPLGGANTGELFF. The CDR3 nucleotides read TGTGCCAGCACCCCTCTGGGGGGAGCGAACACCGGGGAGCTGTTTTTT.

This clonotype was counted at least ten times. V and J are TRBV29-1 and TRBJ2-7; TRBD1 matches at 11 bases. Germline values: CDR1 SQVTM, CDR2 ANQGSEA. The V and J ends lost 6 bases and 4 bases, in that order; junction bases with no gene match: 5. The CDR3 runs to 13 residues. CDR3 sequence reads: CSVAGTGGYEQYF. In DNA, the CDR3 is TGCAGCGTCGCCGGGACAGGGGGGTACGAGCAGTACTTC.

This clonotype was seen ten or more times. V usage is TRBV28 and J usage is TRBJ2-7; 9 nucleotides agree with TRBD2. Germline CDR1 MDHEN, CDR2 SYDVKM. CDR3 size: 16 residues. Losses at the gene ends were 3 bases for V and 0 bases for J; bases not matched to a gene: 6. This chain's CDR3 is CASSFSLAGLSYEQYF. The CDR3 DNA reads TGTGCCAGCAGTTTTTCCCTAGCGGGACTCTCCTACGAGCAGTACTTC. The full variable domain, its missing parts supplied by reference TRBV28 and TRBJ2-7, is DVKVTQSSRYLVKRTGEKVFLECVQDMDHENMFWYRQDPGLGLRLIYFSYDVKMKEKGDIPEGYSVSREKKERFSLILESASTNQTSMYLCASSFSLAGLSYEQYFGPGTRLTVT.

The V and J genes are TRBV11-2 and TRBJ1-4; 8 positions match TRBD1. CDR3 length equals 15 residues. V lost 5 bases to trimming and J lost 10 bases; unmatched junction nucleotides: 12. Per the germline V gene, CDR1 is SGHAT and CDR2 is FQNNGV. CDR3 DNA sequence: TGTGCCAGCAGCCTGAATGACAGGGGTTATGCAAAACTGTTTTTT. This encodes CASSLNDRGYAKLFF.

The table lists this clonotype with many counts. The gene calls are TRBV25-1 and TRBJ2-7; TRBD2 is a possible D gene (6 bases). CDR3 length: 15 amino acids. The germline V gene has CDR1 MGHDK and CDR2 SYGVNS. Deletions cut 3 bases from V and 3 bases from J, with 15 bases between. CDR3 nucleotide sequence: TGTGCCAGCAGTGACCCCGGGACTGATCACTACGAGCAGTACTTC. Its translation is CASSDPGTDHYEQYF.

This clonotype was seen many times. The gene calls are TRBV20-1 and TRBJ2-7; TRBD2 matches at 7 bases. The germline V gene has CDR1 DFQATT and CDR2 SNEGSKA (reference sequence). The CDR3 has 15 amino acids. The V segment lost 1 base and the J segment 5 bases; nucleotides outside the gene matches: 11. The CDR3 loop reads CSARARAGRVNEQYF. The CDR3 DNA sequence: TGCAGTGCTAGAGCCCGGGCAGGGAGGGTGAACGAGCAGTACTTC.

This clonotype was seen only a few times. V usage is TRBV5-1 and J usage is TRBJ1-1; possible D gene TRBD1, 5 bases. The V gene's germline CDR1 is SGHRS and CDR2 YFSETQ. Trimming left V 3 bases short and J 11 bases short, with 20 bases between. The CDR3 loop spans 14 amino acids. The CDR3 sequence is CASSSETGLRDAFF. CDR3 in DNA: TGCGCCAGCAGCTCTGAGACGGGACTGCGGGACGCTTTCTTT. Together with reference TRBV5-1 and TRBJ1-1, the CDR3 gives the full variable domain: KAGVTQTPRYLIKTRGQQVTLSCSPISGHRSVSWYQQTPGQGLQFLFEYFSETQRNKGNFPGRFSGRQFSNSRSEMNVSTLELGDSALYLCASSSETGLRDAFFGQGTRLTVV.

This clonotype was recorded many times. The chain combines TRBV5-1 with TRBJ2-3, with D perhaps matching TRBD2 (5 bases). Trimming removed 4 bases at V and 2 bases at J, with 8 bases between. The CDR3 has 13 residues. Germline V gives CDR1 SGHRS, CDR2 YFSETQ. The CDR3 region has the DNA TGCGCCAGCAGCCCGGGGTCCACAGATACGCAGTATTTT. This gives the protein CASSPGSTDTQYF.

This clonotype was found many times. In nucleotides, the CDR3 is TGTGCCAGCAGCCCGACAGGCGCCTACTATGGCTACACCTTC. Translation gives CASSPTGAYYGYTF. The chain carries TRBV28 and TRBJ1-2; D may be TRBD1 (6 bases). CDR3 length equals 14 residues. Germline V gene data show CDR1 as MDHEN and CDR2 as SYDVKM. V was trimmed by 6 bases and J by 3 bases, leaving 14 bases between them.

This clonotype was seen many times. DNA of the CDR3: TGCAGTGCTAGAGAGCTTCGGACAGCTCCTAGGGACGAGCAGTACTTC. It yields the protein CSARELRTAPRDEQYF. The rearrangement links TRBV20-1 to TRBJ2-7; maybe TRBD1 (6 bases). The V end was cut by 0 bases, the J end by 5 bases, with 20 bases between. The length of the CDR3 is 16 residues. Germline values: CDR1 DFQATT, CDR2 SNEGSKA (reference sequence).

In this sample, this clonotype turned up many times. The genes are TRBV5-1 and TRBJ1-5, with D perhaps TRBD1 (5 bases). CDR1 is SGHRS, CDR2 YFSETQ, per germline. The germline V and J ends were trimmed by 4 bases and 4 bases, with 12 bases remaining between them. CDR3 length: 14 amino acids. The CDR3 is CASSMGPGNQPQHF. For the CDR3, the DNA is TGCGCCAGCAGCATGGGGCCAGGTAATCAGCCCCAGCATTTT.

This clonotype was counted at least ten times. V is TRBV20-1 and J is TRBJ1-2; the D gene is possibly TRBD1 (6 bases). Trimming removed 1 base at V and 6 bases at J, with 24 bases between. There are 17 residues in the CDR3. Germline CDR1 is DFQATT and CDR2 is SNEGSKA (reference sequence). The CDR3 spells CSARAPVGGRRTNGYTF. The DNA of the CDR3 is TGCAGTGCTAGAGCTCCCGTGGGGGGCCGTCGGACCAATGGCTACACCTTC.

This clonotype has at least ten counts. The DNA of the CDR3 is TGTGCCAGCAGCTCCAGGGGGGACTCTGGAAACACCATATATTTT. Translating it yields CASSSRGDSGNTIYF. The chain carries TRBV7-9 and TRBJ1-3, with 7 positions matching TRBD1. This CDR3 is built from 15 residues. Trimming at V came to 4 bases and at J to 0 bases, leaving 3 bases not matched to a gene. The germline CDR1 and CDR2 sequences are SEHNR and FQNEAQ (reference sequence).

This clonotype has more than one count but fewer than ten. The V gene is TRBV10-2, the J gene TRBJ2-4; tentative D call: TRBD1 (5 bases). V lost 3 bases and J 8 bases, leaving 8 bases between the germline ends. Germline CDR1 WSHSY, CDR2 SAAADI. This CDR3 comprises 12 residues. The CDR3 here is CASSDQGYIQYF. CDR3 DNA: TGCGCCAGCAGTGATCAGGGATACATTCAGTACTTC.

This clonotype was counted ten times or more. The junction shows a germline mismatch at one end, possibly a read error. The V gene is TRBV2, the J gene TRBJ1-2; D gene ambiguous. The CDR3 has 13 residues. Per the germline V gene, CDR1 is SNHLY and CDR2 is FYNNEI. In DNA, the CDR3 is TGTGCCAGCAGCGAAGTGGGGAACTATGGCTACACCTTC. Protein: CASSEVGNYGYTF.

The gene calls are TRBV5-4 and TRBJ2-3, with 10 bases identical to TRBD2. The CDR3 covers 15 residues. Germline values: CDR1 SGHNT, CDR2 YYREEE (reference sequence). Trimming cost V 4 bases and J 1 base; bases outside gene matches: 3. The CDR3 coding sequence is TGTGCCAGCAGCGGCAGCGGGGGGGGCACAGATACGCAGTATTTT. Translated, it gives CASSGSGGGTDTQYF.

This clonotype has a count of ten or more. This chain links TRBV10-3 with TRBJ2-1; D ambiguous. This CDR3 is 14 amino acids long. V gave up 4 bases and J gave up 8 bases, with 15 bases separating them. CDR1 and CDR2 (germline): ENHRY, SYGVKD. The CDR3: CAISVVDPGYEQFF. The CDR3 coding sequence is TGTGCCATCAGTGTCGTTGACCCCGGGTATGAGCAGTTCTTC.

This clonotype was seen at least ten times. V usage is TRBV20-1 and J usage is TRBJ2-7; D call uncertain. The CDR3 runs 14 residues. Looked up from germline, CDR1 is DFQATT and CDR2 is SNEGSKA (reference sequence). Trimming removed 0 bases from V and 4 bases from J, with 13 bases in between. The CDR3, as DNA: TGCAGTGCTAGAGACCCGACGGAATCTTACGAGCAGTACTTC. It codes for CSARDPTESYEQYF.

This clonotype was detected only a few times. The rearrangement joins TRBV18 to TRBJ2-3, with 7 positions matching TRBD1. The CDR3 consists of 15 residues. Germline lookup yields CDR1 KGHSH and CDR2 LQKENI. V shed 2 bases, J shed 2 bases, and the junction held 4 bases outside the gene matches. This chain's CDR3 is CASSPNTGATDTQYF. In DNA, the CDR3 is TGTGCCAGCTCACCAAATACAGGGGCCACAGATACGCAGTATTTT.

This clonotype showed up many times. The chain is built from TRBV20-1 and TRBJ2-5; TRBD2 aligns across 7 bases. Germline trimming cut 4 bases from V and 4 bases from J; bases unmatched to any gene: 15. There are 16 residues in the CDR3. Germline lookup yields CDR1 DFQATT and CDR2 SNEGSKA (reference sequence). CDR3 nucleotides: TGCAGTGCTATGGGGATCGTCGGACTAGGAAGAGAGACCCAGTACTTC. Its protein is CSAMGIVGLGRETQYF.

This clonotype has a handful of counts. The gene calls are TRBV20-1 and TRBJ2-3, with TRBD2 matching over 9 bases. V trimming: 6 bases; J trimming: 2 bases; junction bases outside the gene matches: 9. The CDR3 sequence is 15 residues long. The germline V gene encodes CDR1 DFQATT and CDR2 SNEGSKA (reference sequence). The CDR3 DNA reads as TGCAGTGCGGAACGAAGACTAGCGGACACAGATACGCAGTATTTT. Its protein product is CSAERRLADTDTQYF.

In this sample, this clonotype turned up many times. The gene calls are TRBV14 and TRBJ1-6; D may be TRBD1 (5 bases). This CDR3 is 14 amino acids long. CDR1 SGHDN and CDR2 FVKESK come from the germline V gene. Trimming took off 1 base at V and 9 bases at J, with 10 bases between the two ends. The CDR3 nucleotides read TGTGCCAGCAGCCAAGTTCGGGGGAGTTCACCCCTCCACTTT. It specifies CASSQVRGSSPLHF. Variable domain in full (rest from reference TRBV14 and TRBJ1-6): EAGVTQFPSHSVIEKGQTVTLRCDPISGHDNLYWYRRVMGKEIKFLLHFVKESKQDESGMPNNRFLAERTGGTYSTLKVQPAELEDSGVYFCASSQVRGSSPLHFGNGTRLTVT.

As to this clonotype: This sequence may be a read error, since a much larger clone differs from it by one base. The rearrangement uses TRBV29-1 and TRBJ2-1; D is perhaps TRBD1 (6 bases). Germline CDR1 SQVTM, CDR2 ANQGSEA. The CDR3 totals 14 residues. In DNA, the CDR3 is TGCAGCGAATATCAGGGGAGCGCCTACAATGTGCAGTTCTTC. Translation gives CSEYQGSAYNVQFF.

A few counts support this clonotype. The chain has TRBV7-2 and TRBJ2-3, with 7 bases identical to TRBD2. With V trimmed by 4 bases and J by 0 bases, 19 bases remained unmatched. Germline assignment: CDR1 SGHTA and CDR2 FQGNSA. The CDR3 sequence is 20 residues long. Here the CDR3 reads CASSSRWGGLPSDSTDTQYF. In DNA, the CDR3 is TGTGCCAGCAGCTCCAGATGGGGGGGACTGCCTTCGGATAGCACAGATACGCAGTATTTT.